Sequencing of this T cell receptor (beta chain) was carried out in a study of shared clonotypes between healthy human individuals. Clones were read by immunoSEQ multiplex PCR, and TCRdb kept only the in-frame ones, dropping some. Here the sample spans over 850,000 clones, more than 75% being singletons. On this clone itself: This sample includes further DNA sequences coding for the same CDR3.

The CDR3 has 14 amino acids. The V and J ends lost 1 base and 1 base respectively, with 5 bases between them. Germline V gives CDR1 MGHRA, CDR2 YSYEKL. The sequenced material came from memory CD4+ T cells from PBMCs. Described subset: CD45RA-negative fraction. The chain is built from TRBV4-1 and TRBJ2-1; maybe TRBD2 (5 bases). This TCR came from a man aged 18 to 35 in good health. Some clones in this sample may be carry-over from other donors' samples. CDR3 region: CASSQAGSYNEQFF. The CDR3 DNA reads as TGCGCCAGCAGCCAAGCGGGATCCTACAATGAGCAGTTCTTC.